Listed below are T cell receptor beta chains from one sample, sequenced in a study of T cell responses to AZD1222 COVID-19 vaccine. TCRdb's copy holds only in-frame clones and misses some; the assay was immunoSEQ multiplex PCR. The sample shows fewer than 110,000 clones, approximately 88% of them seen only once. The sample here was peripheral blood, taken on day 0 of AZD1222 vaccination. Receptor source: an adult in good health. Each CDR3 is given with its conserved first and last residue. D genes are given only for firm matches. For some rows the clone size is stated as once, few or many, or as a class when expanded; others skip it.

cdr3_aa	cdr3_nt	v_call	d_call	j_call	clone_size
CASSASSSGNTIYF	TGTGCCAGCAGCGCCTCCTCCTCTGGAAACACCATATATTTT	TRBV7-3	NA	TRBJ1-3	NA
CASSLNQYKGFF	TGTGCCAGCAGCTTAAACCAATATAAAGGTTTCTTT	TRBV11-2	NA	TRBJ1-1	NA
CASSLQGEFQETQYF	TGTGCCAGCTCACTCCAAGGGGAATTCCAAGAGACCCAGTACTTC	TRBV18	NA	TRBJ2-5	NA
CASSKAGGYTF	TGTGCCAGCAGCAAAGCGGGGGGCTACACCTTC	TRBV21-1	NA	TRBJ1-2	NA
CASSISRGPYNEQFF	TGTGCCAGTAGTATAAGCAGGGGGCCCTACAATGAGCAGTTCTTC	TRBV19	TRBD1	TRBJ2-1	NA
CASTLRGYGEQFF	TGTGCCAGTACTCTTAGGGGGTATGGTGAGCAGTTCTTC	TRBV19	NA	TRBJ2-1	NA
CASSRAKNIQYF	TGTGCCAGCAGTAGAGCCAAAAACATTCAGTACTTC	TRBV28	NA	TRBJ2-4	NA
CASSITGTIEETQYF	TGCGCCAGCAGCATAACCGGGACTATCGAAGAGACCCAGTACTTC	TRBV5-1	TRBD2	TRBJ2-5	NA
CASSSQGAAEAFF	TGTGCCAGCAGCTCCCAGGGGGCCGCTGAAGCTTTCTTT	TRBV7-9	TRBD1	TRBJ1-1	NA
CASSLGGGLHF	TGTGCCAGCAGCTTAGGAGGGGGCCTCCACTTT	TRBV7-2	NA	TRBJ1-6	NA
CASSLGGTGELFF	TGCGCCAGCAGCTTGGGCGGCACCGGGGAGCTGTTTTTT	TRBV5-1	NA	TRBJ2-2	NA
CASSVEPYNSPLHF	TGTGCCAGCAGTGTCGAGCCGTATAATTCACCCCTCCACTTT	TRBV6-4	NA	TRBJ1-6	NA
CASSRKQGTSANVLTF	TGTGCCAGCAGTCGCAAACAGGGGACTTCCGCCAACGTCCTGACTTTC	TRBV14	NA	TRBJ2-6	NA
CTMGVNNEQFF	TGCACCATGGGGGTTAACAATGAGCAGTTCTTC	TRBV29-1	NA	TRBJ2-1	NA
CASSPRGVAGATGGELFF	TGCGCCAGCAGCCCTCGGGGGGTAGCGGGAGCGACCGGCGGGGAGCTGTTTTTT	TRBV4-3	TRBD2	TRBJ2-2	NA
CASSYSRFGAGTKNIQYF	TGTGCCAGCAGTTACTCGAGGTTTGGGGCGGGGACCAAAAACATTCAGTACTTC	TRBV6-2/TRBV6-3	NA	TRBJ2-4	NA
CASSRDKPAAFF	TGTGCCAGCAGCCGGGACAAACCTGCAGCTTTCTTT	TRBV7-2	NA	TRBJ1-1	NA
CASSYPGSGGLVNEQFF	TGTGCCAGCAGTTACCCCGGTAGCGGGGGTTTGGTAAATGAGCAGTTCTTC	TRBV6-2/TRBV6-3	TRBD2	TRBJ2-1	NA
CASSQDAGDTQYF	TGTGCCAGCAGCCAAGATGCCGGGGATACGCAGTATTTT	TRBV4-2	NA	TRBJ2-3	once
CAISESPDRGTEAFF	TGTGCCATCAGTGAGTCCCCGGACAGGGGCACTGAAGCTTTCTTT	TRBV10-3	TRBD1	TRBJ1-1	NA
CAISESDRGSTEAFF	TGTGCCATCAGTGAGTCCGACAGGGGGAGCACTGAAGCTTTCTTT	TRBV10-3	TRBD1	TRBJ1-1	NA
CASSYSGQGTDTQYF	TGTGCCAGCAGTTATTCGGGACAGGGGACAGATACGCAGTATTTT	TRBV6-5	TRBD1	TRBJ2-3	NA
CASIRQDGYTGELFF	TGTGCCAGTATCCGGCAGGACGGGTACACCGGGGAGCTGTTTTTT	TRBV19	NA	TRBJ2-2	NA
CASSALPPAQTASGQPQHF	TGTGCCAGCAGTGCACTGCCCCCGGCACAGACCGCCTCGGGCCAGCCCCAGCATTTT	TRBV6-1	NA	TRBJ1-5	once
CSVTESRLAGDTDTQYF	TGCAGCGTTACAGAATCCCGACTAGCGGGAGACACAGATACGCAGTATTTT	TRBV29-1	TRBD2	TRBJ2-3	NA
CASSVASGGWQYF	TGTGCCAGCAGCGTAGCTTCGGGGGGCTGGCAGTACTTC	TRBV9	NA	TRBJ2-7	NA
CASSPLGQGYEQYF	TGTGCCAGCTCACCTTTAGGACAGGGCTACGAGCAGTACTTC	TRBV18	TRBD1	TRBJ2-7	few
CASSLDDRGTEAFF	TGTGCCAGCAGCTTAGATGACAGGGGCACTGAAGCTTTCTTT	TRBV7-9	TRBD1	TRBJ1-1	NA
CASSVGTTDTQYF	TGTGCCAGCAGTGTGGGTACGACAGATACGCAGTATTTT	TRBV6-4	NA	TRBJ2-3	once
CASSLPGLRDEKLFF	TGTGCCAGCAGCCTACCGGGCCTGAGGGATGAAAAACTGTTTTTT	TRBV11-2	NA	TRBJ1-4	NA
CASSLNQGMITEAFF	TGTGCCAGCAGCTTAAATCAGGGGATGATAACTGAAGCTTTCTTT	TRBV7-3	NA	TRBJ1-1	few
CASSPQNYGYTF	TGTGCCAGCAGCCCCCAAAACTATGGCTACACCTTC	TRBV7-2	NA	TRBJ1-2	NA
CATSRETLEQYF	TGTGCCACCAGCAGAGAAACACTCGAGCAGTACTTC	TRBV15	NA	TRBJ2-7	NA
CASSFLPGASEQPQHF	TGTGCCAGCAGTTTTCTCCCGGGGGCCTCTGAACAGCCCCAGCATTTT	TRBV28	NA	TRBJ1-5	NA
CASSDPGQGFDHYGYTF	TGTGCCAGCAGTGACCCGGGACAGGGATTCGACCACTATGGCTACACCTTC	TRBV6-1	TRBD1	TRBJ1-2	NA
CASSPGRASGTEAFF	TGCGCCAGCAGCCCTGGGAGGGCGTCGGGCACTGAAGCTTTCTTT	TRBV5-1	NA	TRBJ1-1	NA
CASSPNLGKLNEQFF	TGTGCCAGCTCACCAAACTTGGGTAAACTCAATGAGCAGTTCTTC	TRBV18	NA	TRBJ2-1	NA
CASSYEAAAFF	TGTGCCAGCAGTTACGAGGCGGCAGCTTTCTTT	TRBV6-2/TRBV6-3	NA	TRBJ1-1	NA
CSVAGIPLIGYTF	TGCAGCGTTGCAGGGATCCCCCTTATAGGCTACACCTTC	TRBV29-1	NA	TRBJ1-2	NA
CASSTVYRATGELFF	TGTGCCAGTAGTACAGTATACAGGGCCACCGGGGAGCTGTTTTTT	TRBV19	NA	TRBJ2-2	NA
CASQTGTVLYEQYF	TGTGCCAGCCAAACCGGGACAGTACTCTACGAGCAGTACTTC	TRBV2	TRBD1	TRBJ2-7	NA
CASSFGRTSGPPQETQYF	TGTGCCAGCAGCTTTGGCCGTACTAGCGGGCCCCCCCAAGAGACCCAGTACTTC	TRBV7-6	TRBD2	TRBJ2-5	NA
CASSPGPDQPQHF	TGTGCTAGCAGCCCCGGGCCCGATCAGCCCCAGCATTTT	TRBV7-7	NA	TRBJ1-5	NA
CASSLDPNQPQHF	TGTGCCAGCAGCTTAGATCCAAATCAGCCCCAGCATTTT	TRBV7-9	NA	TRBJ1-5	few
CSASTSTYEQYF	TGCAGTGCTAGTACGTCCACCTACGAGCAGTACTTC	TRBV20-1	NA	TRBJ2-7	NA
CASTRTGGDEQYF	TGTGCCAGCACAAGGACAGGGGGAGACGAGCAGTACTTC	TRBV28	TRBD1	TRBJ2-7	NA
CSVRDTGELFF	TGCAGCGTAAGGGACACCGGGGAGCTGTTTTTT	TRBV29-1	NA	TRBJ2-2	once
CASTPGRGNQETQYF	TGTGCCAGCACCCCTGGGCGGGGAAACCAAGAGACCCAGTACTTC	TRBV6-2/TRBV6-3	NA	TRBJ2-5	NA
CAGRGLNTEAFF	TGTGCCGGGAGAGGGTTAAACACTGAAGCTTTCTTT	TRBV2	NA	TRBJ1-1	NA
CASSPLADTNTEAFF	TGTGCCAGCTCACCACTAGCAGACACGAACACTGAAGCTTTCTTT	TRBV18	NA	TRBJ1-1	NA
CASRATGGGETQYF	TGTGCCAGCAGAGCGACAGGGGGTGGAGAGACCCAGTACTTC	TRBV2	TRBD1	TRBJ2-5	NA
CASSYGQSNEQFF	TGTGCCAGCAGTTACGGACAGTCCAATGAGCAGTTCTTC	TRBV6-2/TRBV6-3	NA	TRBJ2-1	NA
CASSSQGDAYNEQFF	TGTGCCAGCAGTTCTCAGGGGGATGCCTACAATGAGCAGTTCTTC	TRBV27	TRBD1	TRBJ2-1	NA
CASSPRQGGGYTF	TGTGCCAGCAGCCCCAGACAGGGTGGTGGCTACACCTTC	TRBV9	TRBD1	TRBJ1-2	NA